This T cell receptor (beta chain) emerged from a study of blood T cell repertoires in COVID-19. On the study more broadly: The United States, Italy and Spain provided the acute and convalescent COVID-19 samples. Sample material is recorded as cDNA or gDNA derived from T cells, B-cell-depleted T cells, or PBMCs.

In the authors' workflow: Quantification of nucleated cells was approximated via reference gene primer amplification. The protocol was immunoSEQ multiplex PCR, while the TCRdb copy is restricted to in-frame clones and leaves out a portion. From that table come the V and J calls and clone size; the DNA was used to work out D and trimming. The data show some 40,000 clones, around 90% seen once. Germline V lookup: CDR1 SGHAT, CDR2 FQNNGV. V lost 1 base and J 2 bases, leaving 14 bases between the germline ends. This CDR3 is 16 amino acids long. This sequence joins TRBV11-2 and TRBJ1-2, with a possible D match to TRBD1 (6 bases). The receptor comes from a woman older than 75 with acute or convalescent COVID-19. Source material: peripheral blood. CDR3 in amino acids: CASSLVSGAVNYGYTF. The CDR3 region has the DNA TGTGCCAGCAGCTTAGTATCAGGGGCGGTAAACTATGGCTACACCTTC.